This passage covers 30 T cell receptor beta chains from one sample sequenced in a study of cytomegalovirus exposure and HLA in healthy donors (dated by TCRdb to about 2017). Libraries were built with the immunoSEQ multiplex PCR assay. For the multiplex PCR, a mixture combining 60 forward primers for TCR Vbeta segments and 13 reverse primers for TCR Jbeta segments was used. Sourced from immuneACCESS, this table was stored by TCRdb with only in-frame sequences that have V and J called. A share of the clones is absent; for the studies checked, an unresolved V gene accounts for under half, and the remainder has no known explanation. This sample holds about 160,000 clones; 70% to 85% were observed only once. The ten largest make up about 4% of the sample. Material for sequencing was PBMCs. Every receptor here comes from a man aged 25-45 years in good health and CMV-seropositive.

Only one count was recorded for this clone. The J gene is TRBJ2-7, the V gene TRBV9; 9 bases line up with TRBD1. With 4 bases clipped from V and 3 bases from J, the junction kept 8 bases outside the gene matches. This CDR3 is 15 amino acids long. The V gene's germline CDR1 is SGDLS and CDR2 YYNGEE. CDR3 loop: CASSLGGQGYYEQYF. CDR3 DNA sequence: TGTGCCAGCAGCCTAGGGGGACAGGGATACTACGAGCAGTACTTC.

The chain combines TRBV30 with TRBJ1-6; 7 nucleotides match TRBD1. Germline V gene lookup returns CDR1 GTSNPN and CDR2 SVGIG (reference sequence). V lost 5 bases and J lost 0; bases outside the gene matches: 7. The CDR3 extends over 16 amino acids. DNA of the CDR3: TGTGCCTGGTTACAGGGGAGCCTCTCCTATAATTCACCCCTCCACTTT. Protein: CAWLQGSLSYNSPLHF.

The V call is TRBV6-5, the J call TRBJ2-7; 11 bases map to TRBD1. J gave up 7 bases and V 0 bases, and 2 bases lay outside the gene matches. Germline values: CDR1 MNHEY, CDR2 SVGAGI. The CDR3 runs 14 residues. The CDR3 protein is CASSYSDRGLEQYF. The DNA for the CDR3 is TGTGCCAGCAGTTACTCGGACAGGGGGCTGGAGCAGTACTTC.

The CDR3 DNA is TGCGCCAGCAGCTCGACTAGCGGGGGAAGTGAGACCCAGTACTTC. Protein sequence: CASSSTSGGSETQYF. The rearrangement links TRBV4-3 to TRBJ2-5, with 12 bases that match TRBD2. Germline V gene sequence: CDR1 LGHNA, CDR2 YSLEER. The CDR3 is 15 amino acids. J lost 5 bases, V lost 5 bases, and 6 bases had no gene match.

V usage is TRBV7-2 and J usage is TRBJ1-1; D is ambiguous. The CDR3 consists of 13 residues. In germline, CDR1 is SGHTA, CDR2 FQGNSA. Trimming stripped 7 bases from V and 3 bases from J, with 12 bases between. The CDR3 DNA reads TGTGCCAGCACCAAGCAACTGGACACTGAAGCTTTCTTT. Its protein is CASTKQLDTEAFF.

V is TRBV2 and J is TRBJ2-5, with 9 bases fitting TRBD2. V shed 3 bases, J shed 6 bases, and the junction held 8 bases outside the gene matches. The CDR3 runs to 15 residues. Per the germline V gene, CDR1 is SNHLY and CDR2 is FYNNEI. The CDR3 loop reads CASSEVAGGRKTQYF. As DNA, the CDR3 is TGTGCCAGCAGTGAGGTTGCGGGGGGGCGAAAGACCCAGTACTTC.

This clone has only a few counts. The chain uses TRBV9 and TRBJ2-3; D gene ambiguous. From germline, CDR1 is SGDLS and CDR2 YYNGEE. The V end lost 0 bases, the J end lost 6 bases, and 11 bases lay between the germline ends. The CDR3 is 14 amino acids. The CDR3 spells CASSVETPWDTQYF. CDR3 nucleotide sequence: TGTGCCAGCAGCGTAGAGACACCGTGGGATACGCAGTATTTT.

This clone was observed a single time. V is TRBV2 and J is TRBJ2-3, with TRBD2 matching over 7 bases. Unmatched junction bases numbered 10, after V lost 3 bases and J lost 4 bases. CDR3 size: 16 residues. Per the germline V gene, CDR1 is SNHLY and CDR2 is FYNNEI. The CDR3 here is CASSETSGVGSDTQYF. The CDR3 DNA is TGTGCCAGCAGTGAGACAAGCGGGGTCGGTTCAGATACGCAGTATTTT.

CDR3 nucleotide sequence: TGTGCCAGCAGCCGCGACAGGGGGAACGAGCAGTACTTC. Encoded protein: CASSRDRGNEQYF. This chain links TRBV7-2 with TRBJ2-7; 9 bases match TRBD1. The CDR3 spans 13 residues. J lost 5 bases, V lost 5 bases, and 4 bases had no gene match. Germline assignment: CDR1 SGHTA and CDR2 FQGNSA.

The chain links TRBV6-6 to TRBJ1-1; weak D call: TRBD1 (5 bases). The V end was cut by 0 bases, the J end by 5 bases, with 10 bases between. Germline V CDR1 and CDR2: MNHNY, SVGAGI (reference sequence). The CDR3 consists of 14 residues. The CDR3 loop reads CASSYSAGKTEAFF. In nucleotides, the CDR3 is TGTGCCAGCAGTTACTCAGCAGGGAAGACTGAAGCTTTCTTT.

The V gene is TRBV28, the J gene TRBJ1-1, with TRBD1 matching over 9 bases. The V gene end was trimmed by 5 bases and the J gene end by 1 base; junction bases not matched to a gene: 5. In germline, CDR1 is MDHEN, CDR2 SYDVKM. The CDR3 length is 15 residues. The CDR3 DNA is TGTGCCAGCAGTACAGGGACAGGGTGGAACACTGAAGCTTTCTTT. Amino acids: CASSTGTGWNTEAFF.

V is TRBV2 and J is TRBJ1-2; 7 nucleotides match TRBD1. V lost 7 bases and J lost 7; bases outside the gene matches: 15. This CDR3 contains 15 residues. Germline loops: CDR1 SNHLY, CDR2 FYNNEI. CDR3 loop: CASTKNSGGAAGYTF. CDR3 nucleotides: TGTGCCAGCACCAAGAACTCAGGGGGAGCGGCTGGCTACACCTTC.

The chain couples TRBV6-5 to TRBJ1-2; D may be TRBD1 (6 bases). Germline V gene lookup returns CDR1 MNHEY and CDR2 SVGAGI. Between the trimmed V and J ends, which lost 0 bases and 4 bases, there was a span of 12 bases. CDR3 length: 15 residues. CDR3 in amino acids: CASSYSKGTTYGYTF. CDR3 DNA sequence: TGTGCCAGCAGTTACTCGAAGGGGACAACCTATGGCTACACCTTC.

In its sample, this clone was seen a few times. The chain recombines TRBV27 with TRBJ1-1; tentative D call: TRBD1 (5 bases). The CDR3 runs 14 residues. Per the germline V gene, CDR1 is MNHEY and CDR2 is SMNVEV (reference sequence). V lost 6 bases and J 4 bases, leaving 15 bases between the germline ends. DNA of the CDR3: TGTGCCAGCAGGGAGGGGCAGGTTGGCACTGAAGCTTTCTTT. Amino acids: CASREGQVGTEAFF.

This clone was seen a handful of times. The chain links TRBV6-5 to TRBJ2-7, with D perhaps matching TRBD1 (6 bases). CDR3 length: 14 amino acids. V lost 0 bases, J lost 3 bases, and 9 bases lay in between. Germline CDR1 reads MNHEY; CDR2 reads SVGAGI. CDR3 residues: CASSYSTGFYEQYF. In DNA form, the CDR3 reads TGTGCCAGCAGTTACTCGACAGGTTTCTACGAGCAGTACTTC.

The V gene is TRBV7-8, the J gene TRBJ2-7; 7 nucleotides line up with TRBD1. The V segment lost 3 bases and the J segment 3 bases; nucleotides outside the gene matches: 5. The CDR3 is made up of 14 amino acids. Germline CDR1 SGHVS, CDR2 FQNEAQ. In nucleotides, the CDR3 is TGTGCCAGCAGCTTTAGGGACAGCCTCTACGAGCAGTACTTC. Protein sequence: CASSFRDSLYEQYF. Full variable domain (remainder filled in from reference TRBV7-8 and TRBJ2-7): GAGVSQSPRYKVAKRGQDVALRCDPISGHVSLFWYQQALGQGPEFLTYFQNEAQLDKSGLPSDRFFAERPEGSVSTLKIQRTQQEDSAVYLCASSFRDSLYEQYFGPGTRLTVT.

The genes are TRBV28 and TRBJ2-7; a possible D gene is TRBD1 (6 bases). The germline V and J ends were trimmed by 3 bases and 5 bases, with 14 bases remaining between them. The CDR3 loop spans 14 amino acids. Per the germline V gene, CDR1 is MDHEN and CDR2 is SYDVKM. For the CDR3, the DNA is TGTGCCAGCAGTTTTCAGGCAGGGGTGAACGAGCAGTACTTC. Amino acids: CASSFQAGVNEQYF.

The CDR3 loop reads CASSEAQGVISPLHF. CDR3 sequence (DNA): TGTGCCAGCAGTGAGGCACAGGGGGTAATTTCACCCCTCCACTTT. J is TRBJ1-6 and V is TRBV25-1, with 8 positions matching TRBD1. CDR1 is MGHDK, CDR2 SYGVNS, per germline. Losses at the gene ends were 3 bases for V and 9 bases for J; bases not matched to a gene: 7. This CDR3 comprises 15 residues.

This clone was seen a few times. This chain joins TRBV11-2 and TRBJ1-5, with 9 bases fitting TRBD1. V lost 0 bases to trimming and J lost 7 bases; unmatched junction nucleotides: 1. This CDR3 spans 14 amino acids. CDR1 SGHAT and CDR2 FQNNGV come from the germline V gene. The CDR3 DNA is TGTGCCAGCAGCTTAGAGACAGGGGGGCAGCCCCAGCATTTT. The encoded protein is CASSLETGGQPQHF.

V is TRBV9 and J is TRBJ1-6; tentatively, D is TRBD1 (5 bases). Germline V gene lookup returns CDR1 SGDLS and CDR2 YYNGEE. The CDR3 extends over 14 amino acids. With 3 bases removed from V and 4 bases from J, the gap between germline ends came to 8 bases. The CDR3 loop is CASSGGGYNSPLHF. CDR3 nucleotides: TGTGCCAGCAGCGGGGGGGGTTATAATTCACCCCTCCACTTT. The full variable domain, completed using reference TRBV9 and TRBJ1-6, is DSGVTQTPKHLITATGQRVTLRCSPRSGDLSVYWYQQSLDQGLQFLIQYYNGEERAKGNILERFSAQQFPDLHSELNLSSLELGDSALYFCASSGGGYNSPLHFGNGTRLTVT.

V gene TRBV27 combines with J gene TRBJ2-7; the D gene is possibly TRBD1 (6 bases). V was trimmed by 5 bases and J by 6 bases, leaving 20 bases between them. This CDR3 has 15 residues. Germline CDR1 reads MNHEY; CDR2 reads SMNVEV (reference sequence). The CDR3, as DNA: TGTGCCAGCAGTACTACCGACTGGACAGCCGGCGAGCAGTACTTC. This encodes CASSTTDWTAGEQYF.

V and J are TRBV1 and TRBJ2-5; TRBD2 reflects the table's D call only, with no check against the DNA. TRBV1 represents a pseudogene. This CDR3 contains 15 residues. CDR3 sequence reads: CTSSQVRGSQETQYF. CDR3 nucleotides: TGCACCAGCAGCCAAGTAAGAGGGTCTCAAGAGACCCAGTACTTC.

In the case of this clone: Other DNA sequences from this sample encode an identical CDR3 as well. The rearrangement uses TRBV25-1 and TRBJ2-5; possibly TRBD2 for D (7 bases). V gave up 3 bases and J gave up 1 base, with 9 bases separating them. CDR1 is MGHDK and CDR2 is SYGVNS in the germline V gene. This CDR3 has 14 amino acids. Here the CDR3 DNA reads TGTGCCAGCAGTGAGAGGGGGGGCCAAGAGACCCAGTACTTC. Its translation is CASSERGGQETQYF.

This clone was recorded only once. The chain recombines TRBV30 with TRBJ1-6; D is ambiguous. Germline V CDR1 and CDR2: GTSNPN, SVGIG (reference sequence). The CDR3 has 12 amino acids. Between the trimmed V and J ends, which lost 2 bases and 11 bases, there was a span of 10 bases. The CDR3 region has the DNA TGTGCCTGGAGTCCTAAACCGGCACCCCTCCACTTT. Translating gives CAWSPKPAPLHF. Together with reference TRBV30 and TRBJ1-6, the CDR3 gives the full variable domain: SQTIHQWPATLVQPVGSPLSLECTVEGTSNPNLYWYRQAAGRGLQLLFYSVGIGQISSEVPQNLSASRPQDRQFILSSKKLLLSDSGFYLCAWSPKPAPLHFGNGTRLTVT.

The chain joins TRBV15 to TRBJ2-7, with 11 bases matching TRBD2. Germline V gene data show CDR1 as LNHNV and CDR2 as YYDKDF (reference sequence). Trimming removed 3 bases from V and 6 bases from J; junction bases left unmatched: 1. The CDR3 loop spans 13 amino acids. The CDR3 DNA is TGTGCCACCAGCAGTAGCGGGGGGGGCGAGCAGTACTTC. It translates to CATSSSGGGEQYF.

This clone has a single count. The genes are TRBV2 and TRBJ1-5, with 10 nucleotides matching TRBD1. This CDR3 is built from 13 residues. The V and J ends lost 4 bases and 6 bases, in that order; junction bases with no gene match: 0. Germline CDR1 reads SNHLY; CDR2 reads FYNNEI. CDR3 region: CASSGDRGQPQHF. CDR3 nucleotides: TGTGCCAGCAGTGGGGACAGGGGTCAGCCCCAGCATTTT.

The chain is built from TRBV7-3 and TRBJ2-1; TRBD2 matches at 7 bases. Looked up from germline, CDR1 is SGHTA and CDR2 is FQGTGA. CDR3 length: 16 residues. Trimming cost V 2 bases and J 3 bases; bases outside gene matches: 7. The CDR3 spells CASSLWGTTGYNEQFF. The CDR3 DNA reads as TGTGCCAGCAGCTTATGGGGGACTACCGGCTACAATGAGCAGTTCTTC.

The table lists this clone with a count of one. This chain uses TRBV5-5 with TRBJ1-4; tentative D call: TRBD1 (6 bases). CDR1 and CDR2 from the germline V gene are SGHKS and YYEKEE (reference sequence). This CDR3 region has 14 residues. V was cut by 2 bases and J by 2 bases, with 7 bases left in between. The CDR3 DNA is TGTGCCAGCAGCTTCACAGGGACTAATGAAAAACTGTTTTTT. It is translated as CASSFTGTNEKLFF.

This chain joins TRBV18 and TRBJ2-2; tentatively, D is TRBD2 (6 bases). The CDR3 has 16 amino acids. Germline CDR1 reads KGHSH; CDR2 reads LQKENI. The ends were cut back, 0 bases at V and 5 bases at J, with 13 bases in the middle. CDR3 in DNA: TGTGCCAGCTCACCACCGAGCCAGGGAGGAACCGGGGAGCTGTTTTTT. This encodes CASSPPSQGGTGELFF.

The V gene is TRBV7-9, the J gene TRBJ2-7; 7 bases align to TRBD1. Losses at the gene ends were 4 bases for V and 7 bases for J; bases not matched to a gene: 7. Germline V lookup: CDR1 SEHNR, CDR2 FQNEAQ (reference sequence). CDR3 length: 13 amino acids. The CDR3 protein is CASSSSDRPEQYF. The CDR3 DNA reads TGTGCCAGCAGCTCCTCGGACAGGCCTGAGCAGTACTTC.